Following are 6 T cell receptor beta chains from one sample sequenced in a study of shared clonotypes between healthy human individuals. Some clones are missing from TCRdb's copy, which holds only in-frame ones; the method was immunoSEQ multiplex PCR. Of about 1 million clones listed, 75% were seen once; the top ten hold roughly 1.5%. Sequenced material: memory CD4+ T cells sorted from blood. Subset of the sample: CD45RA-negative fraction. The origin of the receptors is a man younger than 35 in good health.

The CDR3 sequence: CASSSSLATGETQYF. CDR3 nucleotides: TGTGCCAGCAGTTCATCACTAGCAACGGGAGAGACCCAGTACTTC. The chain uses TRBV27 and TRBJ2-5, with D tentatively TRBD2 (6 bases). The germline V and J ends were trimmed by 4 bases and 4 bases, with 16 bases remaining between them. Germline V CDR1 and CDR2: MNHEY, SMNVEV (reference sequence). The CDR3 is made up of 15 amino acids.

The gene calls are TRBV4-1 and TRBJ2-6, with 9 bases aligning to TRBD1. Germline assignment: CDR1 MGHRA and CDR2 YSYEKL. J was trimmed by 0 bases and V by 2 bases; bases with no gene match: 5. This CDR3 region has 18 residues. The CDR3 DNA reads TGCGCCAGCAGCCAAACAGGGGGCTCCCCCTCTGGGGCCAACGTCCTGACTTTC. It yields the protein CASSQTGGSPSGANVLTF.

There are a few counts of this clone. The V call is TRBV5-1, the J call TRBJ1-6; 9 bases fit TRBD1. This CDR3 has 15 amino acids. Germline V gene data show CDR1 as SGHRS and CDR2 as YFSETQ. Trimming at V came to 4 bases and at J to 10 bases, leaving 9 bases not matched to a gene. The CDR3 region is CASSPGTGTDSPLHF. As DNA, the CDR3 is TGCGCCAGCAGCCCGGGGACAGGGACGGACTCACCCCTCCACTTT.

This chain connects TRBV6-6 to TRBJ2-7, with TRBD2 matching over 11 bases. V dropped 6 bases and J dropped 6; count of bases not matched to a gene: 7. Per germline, CDR1 MNHNY and CDR2 SVGAGI (reference sequence). There are 14 residues in the CDR3. The CDR3 DNA is TGTGCCAGCAGGGATAGCGGGAGGGCGGGCGAGCAGTACTTC. This gives the protein CASRDSGRAGEQYF.

In its sample, this clone was seen a few times. Just one base apart from a much larger clone, this may be a read error. This CDR3 is also generated by other DNA sequences in the sample. V usage is TRBV30 and J usage is TRBJ1-1; tentatively, D is TRBD1 (6 bases). The V and J ends lost 2 bases and 1 base respectively, with 8 bases between them. The length of the CDR3 is 13 residues. CDR1 is GTSNPN, CDR2 SVGIG, per germline (reference sequence). The CDR3 sequence: CAWSKGGNTEAFF. In DNA, the CDR3 is TGTGCCTGGAGTAAGGGGGGGAACACTGAAGCTTTCTTT.

The rearrangement uses TRBV15 and TRBJ2-5, with TRBD2 matching 10 bases. This CDR3 has 16 amino acids. Germline-derived CDR1 and CDR2 are LNHNV and YYDKDF (reference sequence). Unmatched junction bases numbered 5, after V lost 4 bases and J lost 0 bases. The CDR3 DNA reads TGTGCCACCAGCACTTTAGCGGGGGGCTACCAAGAGACCCAGTACTTC. It encodes CATSTLAGGYQETQYF.